These 5 T cell receptor beta chains originate from one sample sequenced in a study of cytomegalovirus exposure and HLA in healthy donors. Both 60 Vbeta primers and 13 Jbeta primers went into the PCR. TCRdb's table, derived via immunoSEQ multiplex PCR, lists solely in-frame clones and lacks some. The table has roughly 100,000 clones, roughly 13% seen once. Material for sequencing was PBMCs. These receptors originate from a man aged 40-50 years in good health and CMV-seropositive.

The sample holds a few counts of this clone. The chain has TRBV18 and TRBJ2-7; D is possibly TRBD2 (6 bases). V was shortened by 3 bases and J by 3 bases, with 15 bases between the two germline ends. Germline loops: CDR1 KGHSH, CDR2 LQKENI. CDR3 size: 15 residues. Here the CDR3 DNA reads TGTGCCAGCTCACCTTCTTGGGACGGGGGCTACGAGCAGTACTTC. It encodes CASSPSWDGGYEQYF. Full variable domain (missing parts from reference TRBV18 and TRBJ2-7): NAGVMQNPRHLVRRRGQEARLRCSPMKGHSHVYWYRQLPEEGLKFMVYLQKENIIDESGMPKERFSAEFPKEGPSILRIQQVVRGDSAAYFCASSPSWDGGYEQYFGPGTRLTVT.

This clone was found a few times. CDR3 in amino acids: CASSTTADTGPSGYGYTF. The DNA of the CDR3 is TGTGCCAGCAGCACAACCGCGGACACAGGACCTTCTGGCTATGGCTACACCTTC. The chain employs TRBV9 and TRBJ1-2, with TRBD1 as a possible D gene (5 bases). This CDR3 comprises 18 residues. V lost 4 bases, J lost 4 bases, and 26 bases lay in between. Germline CDR1 is SGDLS and CDR2 is YYNGEE. The whole variable domain, filled in from reference TRBV9 and TRBJ1-2, reads DSGVTQTPKHLITATGQRVTLRCSPRSGDLSVYWYQQSLDQGLQFLIQYYNGEERAKGNILERFSAQQFPDLHSELNLSSLELGDSALYFCASSTTADTGPSGYGYTFGSGTRLTVV.

In nucleotides, the CDR3 is TGCGCCAGCAGCTCGTACCGACTAGCACTCAGGGATACGCAGTATTTT. Protein sequence: CASSSYRLALRDTQYF. The rearrangement links TRBV5-1 to TRBJ2-3; 7 nucleotides match TRBD2. Trimming removed 3 bases from V and 6 bases from J; junction bases left unmatched: 13. This CDR3 region has 16 residues. The germline gives CDR1 SGHRS, CDR2 YFSETQ.

The chain is built from TRBV6-5 and TRBJ1-1; tentatively, D is TRBD1 (5 bases). V lost 8 bases and J lost 6, with 16 bases in between. The CDR3 has 13 residues. The germline V gene has CDR1 MNHEY and CDR2 SVGAGI. The CDR3 DNA reads TGTGCCAGCTGTCCAGGGTATTCAGCTGAAGCTTTCTTT. Translating gives CASCPGYSAEAFF.

The rearrangement uses TRBV10-3 and TRBJ2-5; 9 nucleotides line up with TRBD1. J was trimmed by 4 bases and V by 5 bases; bases with no gene match: 5. Germline CDR1 and CDR2: ENHRY and SYGVKD. The CDR3 loop spans 14 amino acids. CDR3 sequence (DNA): TGTGCCATCAGTCCGGGACAGGGAGGAGAGACCCAGTACTTC. Residues: CAISPGQGGETQYF.